Following are 7 T cell receptor beta chains from one sample sequenced in a study of blood T cell repertoires in COVID-19. Clones were sequenced by immunoSEQ multiplex PCR, and TCRdb holds only the in-frame ones, with some missing. The sample shows over 250,000 clones, 85% to 90% of them seen only once. Source material: PBMCs or T cells enriched from blood (not recorded which). These receptors originate from a man aged 40-50 years who had recovered from COVID-19.

Details on this clone: The sample contains more than one DNA sequence encoding this CDR3. This chain connects TRBV7-3 to TRBJ1-1, with D hard to call. The CDR3 consists of 13 residues. Trimming cost V 2 bases and J 1 base, with 5 bases left between them. Germline V lookup: CDR1 SGHTA, CDR2 FQGTGA. The chain's CDR3 is CASSLRGNTEAFF. The CDR3 DNA is TGTGCCAGCAGCTTACGGGGGAACACTGAAGCTTTCTTT.

V is TRBV19 and J is TRBJ2-3; 7 bases agree with TRBD2. CDR3 length: 16 residues. Trimming cost V 0 bases and J 5 bases; bases outside gene matches: 8. Germline-derived CDR1 and CDR2 are LNHDA and SQIVND (reference sequence). CDR3 loop: CASSIEGGGGLDTQYF. CDR3 sequence (DNA): TGTGCCAGTAGTATAGAGGGAGGCGGGGGTTTAGATACGCAGTATTTT.

V is TRBV28 and J is TRBJ1-4, with no clear D. The CDR3 spans 16 residues. CDR1 is MDHEN, CDR2 SYDVKM, per germline. V lost 6 bases and J lost 6, with 20 bases in between. CDR3 sequence reads: CASSSNSRGRDEKLFF. CDR3 sequence (DNA): TGTGCCAGCAGCTCTAACTCCCGTGGGAGGGATGAAAAACTGTTTTTT.

CDR3 amino acids: CAINPGQREETQYF. In nucleotides, the CDR3 is TGTGCCATCAACCCGGGACAGAGAGAAGAGACCCAGTACTTC. This chain uses TRBV10-3 with TRBJ2-5, with 7 bases that match TRBD1. J gave up 3 bases and V 7 bases, and 8 bases lay outside the gene matches. CDR1 and CDR2 (germline): ENHRY, SYGVKD. The CDR3 is made up of 14 amino acids.

V gene TRBV28 combines with J gene TRBJ2-2; D perhaps matches TRBD2 (5 bases). Germline V lookup: CDR1 MDHEN, CDR2 SYDVKM. The CDR3 consists of 16 residues. Trimming cost V 4 bases and J 0 bases, with 12 bases left between them. CDR3 sequence: CASSSLRDPNTGELFF. The CDR3 DNA follows: TGTGCCAGCAGTTCCCTCCGGGATCCGAACACCGGGGAGCTGTTTTTT.

V usage is TRBV19 and J usage is TRBJ2-6, with TRBD2 as a possible D gene (6 bases). Germline CDR1 reads LNHDA; CDR2 reads SQIVND (reference sequence). This CDR3 comprises 15 residues. V dropped 6 bases and J dropped 0 bases, with 9 bases sitting between them. CDR3 DNA: TGTGCCAGTAGATTCGGGGGCTCTGGGGCCAACGTCCTGACTTTC. Its protein is CASRFGGSGANVLTF.

This clone appeared once. The chain uses TRBV29-1 and TRBJ2-7, with TRBD1 matching over 8 bases. The CDR3 has 15 residues. The germline V gene has CDR1 SQVTM and CDR2 ANQGSEA. The J segment lost 1 base and the V segment lost 1 base, leaving 6 bases of the junction unmatched. DNA for the CDR3: TGCAGCGTTGAAGTGACAGGGGAAATGTCCTACGAGCAGTACTTC. This gives the protein CSVEVTGEMSYEQYF.